Below, 10 T cell receptor beta chains from the same sample are listed, as sequenced in a study of blood T cell repertoires in COVID-19. The table came from immunoSEQ multiplex PCR; TCRdb's copy has only in-frame clones and leaves some out. This table holds about 58,000 clones, 70% to 90% found once. Sequenced input: peripheral blood. The receptors originated from a woman aged 70-85 years with active COVID-19.

The genes are TRBV5-1 and TRBJ1-4; D is possibly TRBD1 (5 bases). Germline V gene data show CDR1 as SGHRS and CDR2 as YFSETQ. The CDR3 is 16 amino acids. The V gene lost 2 bases and the J gene lost 3 bases, with 14 bases spanning the gap. CDR3 amino acids: CASSFGQLESNEKLFF. The CDR3, as DNA: TGCGCCAGCAGCTTTGGACAACTCGAGTCTAATGAAAAACTGTTTTTT.

The chain is built from TRBV27 and TRBJ2-1; perhaps TRBD2 as D (6 bases). CDR3 length: 14 residues. Trimming took off 8 bases at V and 7 bases at J, with 18 bases between the two ends. Per germline, CDR1 MNHEY and CDR2 SMNVEV (reference sequence). CDR3 loop: CASAIGTLGNEQFF. The DNA of the CDR3 is TGTGCCAGCGCAATCGGGACTCTGGGGAATGAGCAGTTCTTC.

The V gene is TRBV18, the J gene TRBJ2-3; D remains unclear. The CDR3 has 12 amino acids. The ends were cut back, 2 bases at V and 4 bases at J, with 4 bases in the middle. Germline V gene data show CDR1 as KGHSH and CDR2 as LQKENI. The CDR3 sequence is CASSPYADTQYF. The CDR3 DNA follows: TGTGCCAGCTCACCATATGCAGATACGCAGTATTTT.

This sequence joins TRBV12-2 and TRBJ2-7; the table calls TRBD2, which could not be checked here. TRBV12-2 is assigned pseudogene status. This CDR3 is built from 18 residues. As DNA, the CDR3 is TGTGCAAGTCGCTTAGTTCCCCTGGGACTCGCCAGCTCCTACGAGCAGTACTTC. Protein sequence: CASRLVPLGLASSYEQYF.

The V call is TRBV3-1 (or the pseudogene TRBV3-2), the J call TRBJ2-3; D unclear. The V and J ends lost 4 bases and 0 bases respectively, with 8 bases between them. CDR3 length: 14 residues. Looked up from germline, CDR1 is LGHDT and CDR2 is YNNKEL (reference sequence). The CDR3 loop is CASSRSTSTDTQYF. CDR3 coding DNA: TGTGCCAGCAGCCGGAGTACTAGCACAGATACGCAGTATTTT.

The chain has TRBV30 and TRBJ1-6; 7 bases map to TRBD1. Germline V gene data show CDR1 as GTSNPN and CDR2 as SVGIG (reference sequence). The CDR3 extends over 13 amino acids. With 5 bases clipped from V and 5 bases from J, the junction kept 3 bases outside the gene matches. The CDR3 sequence: CAWAGGNNSPLHF. The CDR3 nucleotides read TGTGCCTGGGCAGGGGGAAATAATTCACCCCTCCACTTT.

The CDR3 here is CASSQDLGAYQETQYF. DNA for the CDR3: TGTGCCAGCAGCCAAGATCTAGGGGCGTACCAAGAGACCCAGTACTTC. The chain combines TRBV14 with TRBJ2-5; TRBD1 is a possible D gene (5 bases). The CDR3 is 16 amino acids. Germline CDR1 is SGHDN and CDR2 is FVKESK. With 0 bases removed from V and 0 bases from J, the gap between germline ends came to 11 bases.

As DNA, the CDR3 is TGTGCCAGCAGCTCGGGACTAGCGGGGGCCGATACGCAGTATTTT. Translating it yields CASSSGLAGADTQYF. The rearrangement uses TRBV7-3 and TRBJ2-3, with 14 nucleotides matching TRBD2. Trimming at V came to 4 bases and at J to 6 bases, leaving 3 bases not matched to a gene. In germline, CDR1 is SGHTA, CDR2 FQGTGA. This CDR3 has 15 amino acids.

This chain connects TRBV25-1 to TRBJ1-5; 11 bases line up with TRBD1. Trimming cost V 4 bases and J 5 bases; bases outside gene matches: 10. The CDR3 extends over 17 amino acids. Germline V gene sequence: CDR1 MGHDK, CDR2 SYGVNS. CDR3 sequence reads: CASSGQDRGLRDQPQHF. The CDR3 DNA is TGTGCCAGCAGTGGCCAGGACAGGGGGCTTCGGGATCAGCCCCAGCATTTT.

The chain combines TRBV5-4 with TRBJ2-7; possible D gene TRBD2, 5 bases. Germline CDR1 SGHNT, CDR2 YYREEE (reference sequence). The germline V and J ends were trimmed by 1 base and 0 bases, with 5 bases remaining between them. This CDR3 comprises 13 residues. Here the CDR3 reads CASSLTSSYEQYF. The CDR3 region has the DNA TGTGCCAGCAGCTTGACTAGCTCCTACGAGCAGTACTTC.